These 8 T cell receptor beta chains were sequenced from one sample in a study of preoperative IRX-2 immunotherapy in early breast cancer. Treatment denoted: preoperative locoregional IRX-2 cytokine immunotherapy. The assay was immunoSEQ multiplex PCR, and TCRdb's table has in-frame clones only and misses some. Of 23,000 or so clones in the sample, 80% to 90% were seen once. The starting material was tumor tissue, obtained after IRX-2 immunotherapy. The origin of the receptors is a human donor with breast cancer.

The chain uses TRBV5-6 and TRBJ2-7; 7 bases agree with TRBD1. V lost 3 bases and J lost 7; bases outside the gene matches: 10. The germline gives CDR1 SGHDT, CDR2 YYEEEE. The CDR3 totals 14 residues. In nucleotides, the CDR3 is TGTGCCAGCAGCTGGACAGGTTTTGCGCGGGAGCAGTACTTC. It translates to CASSWTGFAREQYF.

The CDR3 DNA is TGCGCCAGCAGTGAGGGAAATGAGCAGTTCTTC. This translates into CASSEGNEQFF. The genes are TRBV10-1 and TRBJ2-1; no definite D call. This CDR3 is built from 11 residues. The germline V and J ends were trimmed by 2 bases and 7 bases, with 3 bases remaining between them. Germline V CDR1 and CDR2: WNHNN, SYGVQD (reference sequence).

This sequence joins TRBV6-4 and TRBJ1-2, with TRBD1 matching 9 bases. Per germline, CDR1 MRHNA and CDR2 SNTAGT. V lost 2 bases to trimming and J lost 4 bases; unmatched junction nucleotides: 5. This CDR3 comprises 15 residues. In nucleotides, the CDR3 is TGTGCCAGCAGTGACGCCGGGACAGGGCTCTATGGCTACACCTTC. Translation gives CASSDAGTGLYGYTF.

The chain is built from TRBV28 and TRBJ1-2, with D perhaps matching TRBD1 (5 bases). The CDR3 is 15 residues long. Trimming shortened V by 4 bases and J by 6 bases, and 18 bases separated the two germline ends. Per germline, CDR1 MDHEN and CDR2 SYDVKM. This CDR3 reads CASSSTRPGGDGYTF. The DNA for the CDR3 is TGTGCCAGCAGTTCCACTCGTCCGGGAGGGGATGGCTACACCTTC.

The chain is built from TRBV19 and TRBJ2-7, with 8 bases fitting TRBD1. Germline V gene data show CDR1 as LNHDA and CDR2 as SQIVND (reference sequence). CDR3 size: 12 residues. Trimming removed 4 bases from V and 5 bases from J; junction bases left unmatched: 1. The CDR3 sequence is CASSKDRDEQYF. DNA of the CDR3: TGTGCCAGTAGTAAGGACAGGGACGAGCAGTACTTC.

This rearrangement joins TRBV7-6 to TRBJ2-7; 9 bases match TRBD1. The CDR3 loop spans 14 amino acids. Germline trimming cut 3 bases from V and 2 bases from J; bases unmatched to any gene: 2. Germline loops: CDR1 SGHVS, CDR2 FNYEAQ. The CDR3 region has the DNA TGTGCCAGCAGCTTCGGGACAGGGACCTACGAGCAGTACTTC. Translation: CASSFGTGTYEQYF. Combining the CDR3 with reference TRBV7-6 and TRBJ2-7 gives the whole variable domain GAGVSQSPRYKVTKRGQDVALRCDPISGHVSLYWYRQALGQGPEFLTYFNYEAQQDKSGLPNDRFSAERPEGSISTLTIQRTEQRDSAMYRCASSFGTGTYEQYFGPGTRLTVT.

This chain uses TRBV27 with TRBJ2-2; weak D call: TRBD2 (5 bases). The CDR3 extends over 14 amino acids. The ends were cut back, 3 bases at V and 4 bases at J, with 9 bases in the middle. In germline, CDR1 is MNHEY, CDR2 SMNVEV (reference sequence). As DNA, the CDR3 is TGTGCCAGCAGTTTTTACGGGGTCACCGGGGAGCTGTTTTTT. Amino acid sequence: CASSFYGVTGELFF.

The chain combines TRBV11-3 with TRBJ1-5; D unresolved. V lost 6 bases to trimming and J lost 0 bases, with 6 bases between them. This CDR3 spans 13 amino acids. Germline V gene sequence: CDR1 SGHNT, CDR2 YENEEA. The CDR3 nucleotides are TGTGCCAGCAGGCGGATTAGCAATCAGCCCCAGCATTTT. This translates into CASRRISNQPQHF.